These 22 T cell receptor beta chains were all obtained from the same sample, sequenced in a study of Graves' ophthalmopathy and Graves' hyperthyroidism. Amplification of the TCR beta CDR3 regions used RNA transcripts (as template). The authors performed first-round RT-PCR with HTBI primers and then a second-round multiplex PCR. Each CDR3 protein gets one entry after TCRdb re-called the multiplex PCR reads with MiXCR. The sample lists over 650,000 distinct CDR3 sequences; over 40% were seen once. Sequencing was performed on peripheral blood. Receptors were obtained from an adult man with Graves' ophthalmopathy.

The gene calls are TRBV4-3 and TRBJ2-7, with 9 nucleotides matching TRBD1. J was trimmed by 2 bases and V by 0 bases; bases with no gene match: 5. CDR3 size: 16 residues. Germline CDR1 reads LGHNA; CDR2 reads YSLEER. The CDR3 spells CASSQDRDRVTYEQYF. The DNA for the CDR3 is TGCGCCAGCAGCCAAGATAGGGACAGGGTCACCTACGAGCAGTACTTC.

Points on this clonotype: Given a much more abundant clone one base away, this may be a read error. The chain carries TRBV7-9 and TRBJ1-5; the D gene is possibly TRBD1 (5 bases). The CDR3 is 15 amino acids. V was shortened by 5 bases and J by 5 bases, with 16 bases between the two germline ends. In germline, CDR1 is SEHNR, CDR2 FQNEAQ (reference sequence). CDR3 DNA sequence: TGTGCCAGCAGCCAGGGCGGGGAAGGGGATCAGCCCCAGCATTTT. This encodes CASSQGGEGDQPQHF. Using reference TRBV7-9 and TRBJ1-5 for the parts outside the CDR3, the full variable domain is DTGVSQNPRHKITKRGQNVTFRCDPISEHNRLYWYRQTLGQGPEFLTYFQNEAQLEKSRLLSDRFSAERPKGSFSTLEIQRTEQGDSAMYLCASSQGGEGDQPQHFGDGTRLSIL.

The genes are TRBV2 and TRBJ1-3, with 7 bases lining up with TRBD1. The CDR3 spans 14 residues. J lost 3 bases, V lost 7 bases, and 6 bases had no gene match. CDR1 is SNHLY, CDR2 FYNNEI, per germline. CDR3 residues: CASMARGGGNTIYF. As DNA, the CDR3 is TGTGCCAGCATGGCCAGGGGGGGTGGAAACACCATATATTTT.

The chain joins TRBV6-9 to TRBJ1-1; D gene unclear. The CDR3 totals 15 residues. CDR1 is MNHGY, CDR2 SVAAGI, per germline. The V gene lost 6 bases and the J gene lost 0 bases, with 14 bases spanning the gap. The CDR3 sequence is CASRGGGTLNTEAFF. The CDR3 nucleotides are TGTGCCAGCAGGGGAGGAGGAACCTTGAACACTGAAGCTTTCTTT.

This clonotype was recorded at least ten times. The V call is TRBV7-2, the J call TRBJ2-2, with 7 bases matching TRBD2. The CDR3 loop spans 15 amino acids. CDR1 and CDR2 from the germline V gene are SGHTA and FQGNSA. Trimming removed 6 bases from V and 1 base from J; junction bases left unmatched: 5. CDR3 residues: CASRDERENTGELFF. The CDR3 DNA reads TGTGCCAGCAGAGATGAGCGGGAGAACACCGGGGAGCTGTTTTTT.

This clonotype was seen only once. The chain employs TRBV10-3 and TRBJ1-5; no firm D call. The CDR3 length is 12 residues. Germline CDR1 ENHRY, CDR2 SYGVKD. V lost 4 bases and J lost 11, with 12 bases in between. CDR3 DNA: TGTGCCATCAGTGGTGCAGCTCAAACCCAGCATTTT. Translated: CAISGAAQTQHF.

The V gene is TRBV4-3, the J gene TRBJ1-2; D uncertain. CDR1 is LGHNA, CDR2 YSLEER, per germline. The CDR3 is made up of 16 amino acids. Between the trimmed V and J ends, which lost 1 base and 3 bases, there was a span of 15 bases. The DNA of the CDR3 is TGCGCCAGCAGCCAAGGGAAGGAACGGATTCACTATGGCTACACCTTC. This sequence encodes CASSQGKERIHYGYTF.

Ten or more counts support this clonotype. CDR3 residues: CSAVAGASYEQYF. The DNA for the CDR3 is TGCAGTGCTGTAGCGGGAGCCTCCTACGAGCAGTACTTC. The chain couples TRBV20-1 to TRBJ2-7; 9 nucleotides match TRBD2. The CDR3 loop spans 13 amino acids. Germline CDR1 and CDR2: DFQATT and SNEGSKA (reference sequence). The J segment lost 0 bases and the V segment lost 5 bases, leaving 2 bases of the junction unmatched.

This clonotype was counted many times. The J gene is TRBJ2-2, the V gene TRBV2; D is perhaps TRBD1 or TRBD2 (5 bases each). V dropped 2 bases and J dropped 0 bases, with 10 bases sitting between them. The germline V gene has CDR1 SNHLY and CDR2 FYNNEI. This CDR3 comprises 16 residues. As DNA, the CDR3 is TGTGCCAGCAGTGAATTCGGGGCCTCGAACACCGGGGAGCTGTTTTTT. This codes for CASSEFGASNTGELFF.

V is TRBV7-9 and J is TRBJ2-3; D remains ambiguous. CDR1 and CDR2 (germline): SEHNR, FQNEAQ (reference sequence). V was cut by 5 bases and J by 4 bases, with 16 bases left in between. The CDR3 length is 15 residues. The CDR3 DNA reads as TGTGCCAGCAGCCCTCGGGCGGATAGTTCAGATACGCAGTATTTT. Translating gives CASSPRADSSDTQYF.

The rearrangement joins TRBV7-7 to TRBJ2-5; TRBD2 might be the D (5 bases). CDR1 is SSHAT, CDR2 FNYEAQ, per germline (reference sequence). The CDR3 totals 13 residues. CDR3 bases: TGTGCTAGCGTTACGGTGGGTCAAGAGACCCAGTACTTC. It codes for CASVTVGQETQYF. The full variable domain, its missing parts supplied by reference TRBV7-7 and TRBJ2-5, is GAGVSQSPRYKVTKRGQDVTLRCDPISSHATLYWYQQALGQGPEFLTYFNYEAQPDKSGLPSDRFSAERPEGSISTLTIQRTEQRDSAMYRCASVTVGQETQYFGPGTRLLVL.

V gene TRBV20-1 combines with J gene TRBJ1-2; the match to TRBD1 covers 9 bases. Germline lookup yields CDR1 DFQATT and CDR2 SNEGSKA (reference sequence). The CDR3 spans 13 residues. V was clipped by 0 bases and J by 8 bases; unmatched bases: 4. Here the CDR3 DNA reads TGCAGTGCTAGAGAACAGGGGGCTTTAGGCTACACCTTC. Its translation: CSAREQGALGYTF.

This clonotype was seen ten or more times. V and J are TRBV6-6 and TRBJ1-1; no clear D. The CDR3 loop spans 14 amino acids. CDR1 MNHNY and CDR2 SVGAGI come from the germline V gene (reference sequence). Deletions cut 6 bases from V and 1 base from J, with 12 bases between. In nucleotides, the CDR3 is TGTGCCAGCAGACTTTCGACGGCGAACACTGAAGCTTTCTTT. Amino acids: CASRLSTANTEAFF.

The V call is TRBV20-1, the J call TRBJ2-5; D remains ambiguous. Per germline, CDR1 DFQATT and CDR2 SNEGSKA (reference sequence). Trimming pared 1 base from V and 4 bases from J, leaving 10 bases between. The CDR3 sequence is 13 residues long. The CDR3 is CSARARSGETQYF. The DNA of the CDR3 is TGCAGTGCTAGAGCGAGGTCTGGAGAGACCCAGTACTTC.

The chain couples TRBV25-1 to TRBJ1-2; the match to TRBD1 covers 9 bases. The length of the CDR3 is 13 residues. The ends lost 8 bases at V and 8 bases at J; junction bases unmatched: 9. Per germline, CDR1 MGHDK and CDR2 SYGVNS. The CDR3 region has the DNA TGTGCCAGCTGGGGTACGGACAGGGGAGGCTACACCTTC. Its protein is CASWGTDRGGYTF.

This clonotype showed up many times. The chain couples TRBV12-3 or TRBV12-4 to TRBJ1-2; a possible D gene is TRBD1 (5 bases). This CDR3 comprises 14 residues. V shed 8 bases and J shed 8 bases, with 21 bases lying between them. For the CDR3, the DNA is TGTGCCAGCGTCCCTACAGGTGATTATGACGGCTACACCTTC. This encodes CASVPTGDYDGYTF.

CDR3 coding DNA: TGTGCCAGCAGTGGGTGGGGGACAGGGACGGTTCATGAAAAACTGTTTTTT. This codes for CASSGWGTGTVHEKLFF. The rearrangement uses TRBV25-1 and TRBJ1-4, with TRBD1 identical over 9 bases. V was pared by 4 bases and J by 6 bases, with 12 bases of the junction left unmatched. The CDR3 loop spans 17 amino acids. From germline, CDR1 is MGHDK and CDR2 SYGVNS.

This clonotype came up a few times. The chain carries TRBV6-5 and TRBJ2-5, with D possibly called TRBD1 or TRBD2 (5 bases each). V dropped 6 bases and J dropped 6 bases, with 14 bases sitting between them. In germline, CDR1 is MNHEY, CDR2 SVGAGI. This CDR3 has 13 amino acids. The chain's CDR3 is CASSLGVRKTQYF. The CDR3 bases are TGTGCCAGCAGCCTGGGGGTGAGGAAGACCCAGTACTTC.

About this clonotype: This is likely a read error, given that the CDR3 carries no conserved phenylalanine or tryptophan at its end. V usage is TRBV19 and J usage is TRBJ1-2, with TRBD1 matching 9 bases. The CDR3 totals 16 residues. The junction had 4 bases not matched to a gene; V was cut back by 0 bases and J by 2 bases. The germline V gene encodes CDR1 LNHDA and CDR2 SQIVND (reference sequence). CDR3 bases: TGTGCCAGTAGTATAGATAAGGGACAGGGAAACTATGGCTACACCTCC. Its translation: CASSIDKGQGNYGYTS.

In its sample, this clonotype was seen many times. The V and J genes are TRBV29-1 and TRBJ1-6, with a weak D call TRBD1 (6 bases). The CDR3 is 12 residues long. V was pared by 7 bases and J by 5 bases, with 9 bases between. Germline-derived CDR1 and CDR2 are SQVTM and ANQGSEA. The CDR3 sequence: CSARDNNSPLHF. DNA of the CDR3: TGCAGCGCCCGGGACAATAATTCACCCCTCCACTTT. The full variable domain, completed using reference TRBV29-1 and TRBJ1-6, is SAVISQKPSRDICQRGTSLTIQCQVDSQVTMMFWYRQQPGQSLTLIATANQGSEATYESGFVIDKFPISRPNLTFSTLTVSNMSPEDSSIYLCSARDNNSPLHFGNGTRLTVT.

This clonotype was detected only a few times. The rearrangement links TRBV7-6 to TRBJ2-7; possibly TRBD2 for D (5 bases). The germline gives CDR1 SGHVS, CDR2 FNYEAQ. CDR3 length equals 14 residues. Between the trimmed V and J ends, which lost 8 bases and 3 bases, there was a span of 17 bases. The CDR3 loop is CASSRVNAGYEQYF. In DNA, the CDR3 is TGTGCCAGCTCCCGGGTAAACGCGGGCTACGAGCAGTACTTC.

This clonotype has just a few counts. J is TRBJ2-2 and V is TRBV19; D remains ambiguous. The V end was cut by 3 bases, the J end by 6 bases, with 5 bases between. Germline CDR1 is LNHDA and CDR2 is SQIVND (reference sequence). This CDR3 has 12 amino acids. This CDR3 is CASSIPPGELFF. The CDR3 nucleotides are TGTGCCAGTAGTATCCCCCCCGGGGAGCTGTTTTTT.